This TCR beta chain appears in the sequencing data of a study of PD-1 blockade in classical Hodgkin lymphoma. Study-wide results and limits: Significantly greater TCR diversity emerged by C4D1 in CD4+ cells but not CD8+ cells. Individuals initiating nivolumab under 1 year after ASCT were excluded. Newly diagnosed patients had baseline TCR diversity that was reportedly lower than that of healthy donors.

Sequenced by immunoSEQ multiplex PCR; TCRdb stores in-frame clones only, minus some. The sample shows 90,000 to 95,000 clones, 89% of them seen only once. Regarding this clone: The antigen remains undetermined.

All patients experienced relapse after autologous stem cell transplantation, and brentuximab vedotin exposure was variable. When best responses were assessed, they were complete response, partial response or progressive disease. The sequences come from peripheral blood mononuclear cells (PBMCs), collected before the second cycle of nivolumab. This clonotype was obtained from a human donor with classical Hodgkin lymphoma.

The CDR3 reads CASRGESGNTIYF. As DNA, the CDR3 is TGTGCCAGCAGAGGGGAATCTGGAAACACCATATATTTT. V is TRBV2 and J is TRBJ1-3; maybe TRBD1 (5 bases). The V end was cut by 6 bases, the J end by 1 base, with 7 bases between. CDR1 SNHLY and CDR2 FYNNEI come from the germline V gene. The CDR3 consists of 13 residues.